This T cell receptor beta chain is from a study of shared T cell receptors in the human thymus. The table came from immunoSEQ multiplex PCR; TCRdb's copy has only in-frame clones and leaves some out. The table records some 400,000 clones, 95% of them present only once. Germline CDR1 is SGHNT and CDR2 is YYREEE (reference sequence). The CDR3 covers 12 residues. The V and J ends lost 2 bases and 6 bases respectively, with 9 bases between them. Source material: thymocytes. The source is a human donor. J is TRBJ2-7 and V is TRBV5-4; D not resolved. This CDR3 reads CASSLGRVEQYF. CDR3 nucleotides: TGTGCCAGCAGCTTAGGAAGGGTCGAGCAGTACTTC.